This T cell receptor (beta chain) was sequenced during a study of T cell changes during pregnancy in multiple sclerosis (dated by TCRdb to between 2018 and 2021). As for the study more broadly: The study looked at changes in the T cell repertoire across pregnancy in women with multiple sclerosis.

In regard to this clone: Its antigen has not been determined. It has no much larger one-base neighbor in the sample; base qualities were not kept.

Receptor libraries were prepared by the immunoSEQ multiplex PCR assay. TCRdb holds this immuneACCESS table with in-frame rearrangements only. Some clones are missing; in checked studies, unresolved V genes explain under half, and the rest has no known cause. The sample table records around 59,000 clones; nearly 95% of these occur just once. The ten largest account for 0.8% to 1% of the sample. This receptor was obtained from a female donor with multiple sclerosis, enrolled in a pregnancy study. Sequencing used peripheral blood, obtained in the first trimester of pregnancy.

The CDR3 reads as follows: CASSLLGLHEQYF. The DNA sequence is given as TGTGCCAGCAGCTTATTGGGCCTCCACGAGCAGTACTTC. The sequence links TRBV7-2 to TRBJ2-7, with the D segment identity uncertain. CDR1 and CDR2, per the germline V gene, are SGHTA and FQGNSA. Inclusive of the bounding cysteine and phenylalanine, the CDR3 is 13 residues long. Only the CDR3 portion is preserved as DNA: 39 bases, with reading frame beginning at the first base. Trimming takes 2 bases from V and 5 bases from J, and the germline ends sit 10 bases apart.